The next 25 T cell receptor beta chains were all read from a single sample in a study of cytomegalovirus exposure and HLA in healthy donors. The PCR used 60 Vbeta and 13 Jbeta primers. Clones were sequenced by immunoSEQ multiplex PCR, and TCRdb holds only the in-frame ones, with some missing. Of about 180,000 clones detected, approximately 79% appear once; the ten largest clones hold 0.69%. The sequenced material came from PBMCs. These receptors were collected from a woman in her thirties or forties in good health and CMV-seronegative.

Only a few counts were recorded for this clone. The chain combines TRBV11-3 with TRBJ1-2, with 9 bases aligning to TRBD1. CDR3 length equals 13 residues. V was clipped by 5 bases and J by 7 bases; unmatched bases: 5. The germline V gene encodes CDR1 SGHNT and CDR2 YENEEA. This CDR3 is CASSPTGGVGYTF. Here the CDR3 DNA reads TGTGCCAGCAGCCCGACAGGGGGTGTTGGCTACACCTTC.

This chain connects TRBV21-1 to TRBJ2-7; whether TRBD2, the table's D call, matches the DNA was not checked. TRBV21-1 is deemed a pseudogene. The CDR3 contains 15 residues. This chain's CDR3 is CASSITSGRRYEQYF. The CDR3 coding sequence is TGTGCCAGCAGCATAACTAGCGGGAGACGCTACGAGCAGTACTTC.

This clone was counted a single time. This rearrangement joins TRBV5-1 to TRBJ1-2; the match to TRBD1 covers 7 bases. From germline, CDR1 is SGHRS and CDR2 YFSETQ. The length of the CDR3 is 15 residues. V shed 1 base, J shed 4 bases, and the junction held 7 bases outside the gene matches. The CDR3 nucleotides read TGCGCCAGCAGCTTGTTGCGACAGGGCACCTATGGCTACACCTTC. Amino acids: CASSLLRQGTYGYTF.

The gene calls are TRBV14 and TRBJ2-7; D call uncertain. With 4 bases removed from V and 7 bases from J, the gap between germline ends came to 20 bases. CDR3 length: 15 residues. The germline V gene has CDR1 SGHDN and CDR2 FVKESK. The DNA of the CDR3 is TGTGCCAGCAGCCTACAAAGGTCTTCAACGGGTGAGCAGTACTTC. Its translation is CASSLQRSSTGEQYF.

The chain couples TRBV18 to TRBJ1-1, with 7 positions matching TRBD1. This CDR3 contains 13 residues. V lost 3 bases, J lost 10 bases, and 8 bases stayed unmatched. CDR1 is KGHSH and CDR2 is LQKENI in the germline V gene. The CDR3 DNA reads as TGTGCCAGCTCACCTCAAGCAGGGGGAGTAGCTTTCTTT. Its translation is CASSPQAGGVAFF.

The chain joins TRBV7-9 to TRBJ1-5; no clear D gene. V was shortened by 5 bases and J by 2 bases, with 10 bases between the two germline ends. Germline lookup yields CDR1 SEHNR and CDR2 FQNEAQ (reference sequence). The CDR3 spans 14 residues. CDR3 region: CASSPVAGNQPQHF. CDR3 sequence (DNA): TGTGCCAGCAGCCCCGTTGCGGGCAATCAGCCCCAGCATTTT. Full variable domain (rest looked up from reference TRBV7-9 and TRBJ1-5): DTGVSQNPRHKITKRGQNVTFRCDPISEHNRLYWYRQTLGQGPEFLTYFQNEAQLEKSRLLSDRFSAERPKGSFSTLEIQRTEQGDSAMYLCASSPVAGNQPQHFGDGTRLSIL.

The CDR3 DNA follows: TGTGCCAGCAGCTTGGGACTAGCGGGCACCTACAATGAGCAGTTCTTC. Its protein is CASSLGLAGTYNEQFF. The chain joins TRBV7-8 to TRBJ2-1, with 12 nucleotides matching TRBD2. Germline assignment: CDR1 SGHVS and CDR2 FQNEAQ. V lost 3 bases, J lost 2 bases, and 2 bases stayed unmatched. The CDR3 is 16 residues long.

V is TRBV6-5 and J is TRBJ2-1; a possible D gene is TRBD2 (5 bases). Germline V gives CDR1 MNHEY, CDR2 SVGAGI. V gave up 5 bases and J gave up 4 bases, with 9 bases separating them. The length of the CDR3 is 13 residues. The CDR3 nucleotides read TGTGCCAGCAGTGTGGAGGTTTACAATGAGCAGTTCTTC. It codes for CASSVEVYNEQFF.

The table lists this clone with a few counts. V and J are TRBV6-1 and TRBJ1-4; TRBD1 might be the D (6 bases). CDR3 length: 15 residues. The germline gives CDR1 MNHNS, CDR2 SASEGT. V dropped 7 bases and J dropped 2 bases, with 14 bases sitting between them. CDR3 in amino acids: CASTTERGTNEKLFF. CDR3 sequence (DNA): TGTGCCAGCACTACCGAAAGGGGGACTAATGAAAAACTGTTTTTT.

This chain joins TRBV7-9 and TRBJ1-4, with D possibly being TRBD1 (6 bases). There are 15 residues in the CDR3. Germline CDR1 SEHNR, CDR2 FQNEAQ (reference sequence). With 1 base removed from V and 8 bases from J, the gap between germline ends came to 14 bases. In DNA, the CDR3 is TGTGCCAGCAGCTTAGTAGGGCCAGGGGACGAAAAACTGTTTTTT. Amino acid sequence: CASSLVGPGDEKLFF. Combining the CDR3 with reference TRBV7-9 and TRBJ1-4 gives the whole variable domain DTGVSQNPRHKITKRGQNVTFRCDPISEHNRLYWYRQTLGQGPEFLTYFQNEAQLEKSRLLSDRFSAERPKGSFSTLEIQRTEQGDSAMYLCASSLVGPGDEKLFFGSGTQLSVL.

The rearrangement joins TRBV6-4 to TRBJ1-2, with unresolved D. CDR1 MRHNA and CDR2 SNTAGT come from the germline V gene. Trimming took 3 bases from V and 6 from J, leaving 11 bases between them. This CDR3 region has 13 residues. The CDR3 sequence: CASSEQTGNGYTF. CDR3 sequence (DNA): TGTGCCAGCAGTGAACAAACCGGGAATGGCTACACCTTC.

The chain has TRBV15 and TRBJ1-5, with no clear D. Germline CDR1 LNHNV, CDR2 YYDKDF (reference sequence). This CDR3 comprises 16 residues. The V end lost 7 bases, the J end lost 2 bases, and 18 bases lay between the germline ends. CDR3 coding DNA: TGTGCCACCAATTTAATTGGGGAGGGCGGCAATCAGCCCCAGCATTTT. This encodes CATNLIGEGGNQPQHF.

This clone was counted a few times. V usage is TRBV28 and J usage is TRBJ1-1; D gene uncertain. Germline CDR1 reads MDHEN; CDR2 reads SYDVKM. The ends were cut back, 8 bases at V and 0 bases at J, with 13 bases in the middle. CDR3 length: 14 amino acids. CDR3 region: CASVLGGLNTEAFF. CDR3 in DNA: TGTGCCAGCGTATTGGGAGGACTGAACACTGAAGCTTTCTTT.

The chain carries TRBV5-1 and TRBJ1-2; 12 positions agree with TRBD1. The CDR3 is 16 residues long. V shed 0 bases, J shed 4 bases, and the junction held 4 bases outside the gene matches. From germline, CDR1 is SGHRS and CDR2 YFSETQ. The chain's CDR3 is CASSLGDRGPLYGYTF. The CDR3 DNA reads TGCGCCAGCAGCTTGGGGGACAGGGGGCCACTCTATGGCTACACCTTC.

This clone was observed a handful of times. The rearrangement joins TRBV27 to TRBJ2-7; D perhaps matches TRBD2 (7 bases). Germline V gene lookup returns CDR1 MNHEY and CDR2 SMNVEV (reference sequence). V was pared by 1 base and J by 11 bases, with 12 bases between. The CDR3 loop spans 12 amino acids. In DNA form, the CDR3 reads TGTGCCAGCAGTTTATGGGGGGGCGCGAAGTACTTC. Protein product: CASSLWGGAKYF.

This clone has just a few counts. The V gene is TRBV2, the J gene TRBJ1-1; TRBD1 might be the D (5 bases). This CDR3 contains 14 residues. Germline V gives CDR1 SNHLY, CDR2 FYNNEI. V lost 6 bases, J lost 4 bases, and 15 bases lay in between. This CDR3 reads CASRFEGEVTEAFF. The DNA of the CDR3 is TGTGCCAGCAGGTTCGAAGGGGAGGTCACTGAAGCTTTCTTT.

The chain employs TRBV6-4 and TRBJ2-4; 14 bases align to TRBD2. The CDR3 loop spans 16 amino acids. Trimming at V came to 5 bases and at J to 9 bases, leaving 9 bases not matched to a gene. Germline CDR1 is MRHNA and CDR2 is SNTAGT. CDR3 sequence: CASSLGTSGGQGIQYF. CDR3 bases: TGTGCCAGCAGTCTCGGGACTAGCGGGGGCCAGGGCATTCAGTACTTC.

The chain employs TRBV7-9 and TRBJ2-7; TRBD2 agrees at 7 bases. The trim removed 8 bases at V and 4 bases at J, leaving 2 bases unmatched. There are 11 residues in the CDR3. The germline V gene has CDR1 SEHNR and CDR2 FQNEAQ (reference sequence). The CDR3 here is CASQAGYEQYF. In DNA form, the CDR3 reads TGTGCCAGCCAAGCGGGGTACGAGCAGTACTTC.

In its sample, this clone was seen a few times. This chain connects TRBV6-4 to TRBJ2-3; 16 bases align to TRBD2. The V gene end was trimmed by 5 bases and the J gene end by 4 bases; junction bases not matched to a gene: 3. The CDR3 is made up of 16 amino acids. Germline-derived CDR1 and CDR2 are MRHNA and SNTAGT. The CDR3 DNA reads TGTGCCAGCAGTCCGGGACTAGCGGGAGGGCCAGATACGCAGTATTTT. This encodes CASSPGLAGGPDTQYF.

The J gene is TRBJ2-1, the V gene TRBV28; 8 bases match TRBD2. This CDR3 is 17 amino acids long. CDR1 is MDHEN and CDR2 is SYDVKM in the germline V gene. The ends lost 8 bases at V and 6 bases at J; junction bases unmatched: 18. This CDR3 reads CASFRSEGTRASNEQFF. CDR3 bases: TGTGCCAGCTTCCGATCCGAAGGGACTAGGGCTTCCAATGAGCAGTTCTTC.

The chain combines TRBV30 with TRBJ1-5; D uncertain. Germline V gene sequence: CDR1 GTSNPN, CDR2 SVGIG (reference sequence). The CDR3 has 13 amino acids. The V end was cut by 5 bases, the J end by 5 bases, with 13 bases between. The DNA for the CDR3 is TGTGCCTGGGCAGAGGCAGCAGATCAGCCCCAGCATTTT. Translating gives CAWAEAADQPQHF.

In nucleotides, the CDR3 is TGTGCCAGTACCGACCGTCGGGGGGCCACCCTCTACGAGCAGTACTTC. Amino acids: CASTDRRGATLYEQYF. This rearrangement joins TRBV19 to TRBJ2-7; maybe TRBD2 (7 bases). This CDR3 is 16 amino acids long. Germline V CDR1 and CDR2: LNHDA, SQIVND (reference sequence). V dropped 7 bases and J dropped 3 bases, with 22 bases sitting between them.

V gene TRBV15 combines with J gene TRBJ2-3; no clear D gene. This CDR3 comprises 14 residues. V lost 7 bases and J 6 bases, leaving 17 bases between the germline ends. Germline V gene sequence: CDR1 LNHNV, CDR2 YYDKDF (reference sequence). The CDR3 here is CATNAQAGRDTQYF. The DNA of the CDR3 is TGTGCCACCAATGCCCAGGCTGGCCGCGATACGCAGTATTTT.

Points on this clone: Other DNA sequences from this sample encode an identical CDR3 as well. The gene calls are TRBV5-1 and TRBJ2-7, with D perhaps TRBD2 (6 bases). The CDR3 totals 14 residues. The germline CDR1 and CDR2 sequences are SGHRS and YFSETQ. Trimming left V 0 bases short and J 1 base short, with 8 bases between. The CDR3 DNA follows: TGCGCCAGCAGCTTGGCAGGGACTTCCTACGAGCAGTACTTC. This translates into CASSLAGTSYEQYF.

A few counts support this clone. The rearrangement joins TRBV30 to TRBJ1-5; tentative D call: TRBD1 (6 bases). This CDR3 is built from 14 residues. Germline loops: CDR1 GTSNPN, CDR2 SVGIG (reference sequence). V was pared by 1 base and J by 4 bases, with 11 bases between. The CDR3, as DNA: TGTGCCTGGAGTGGGGACACGGGGAATCAGCCCCAGCATTTT. This codes for CAWSGDTGNQPQHF.